This T cell receptor beta chain was identified during a study of T-cell memory formation after mild COVID-19. TCRdb re-called the 5' RACE reads through MiXCR, storing one row per CDR3 protein. The sample lists some 82,000 distinct CDR3 sequences; about 13% were seen once. Trimming shortened V by 2 bases and J by 1 base, and 14 bases separated the two germline ends. The CDR3 runs to 16 residues. In germline, CDR1 is SEHNR, CDR2 FQNEAQ (reference sequence). This clonotype occurred a few times. The V gene is TRBV7-9, the J gene TRBJ2-5, with D possibly being TRBD1 (5 bases). The sample was PBMCs or a T cell subset sorted from them (not recorded which). This sequence originates from a man aged 18 to 35 who had mild COVID-19 (a few samples of this study predate the infection). Cell type and time point are not known. The CDR3 sequence: CASSLRAGLIQETQYF. Here the CDR3 DNA reads TGTGCCAGCAGCTTAAGGGCAGGGCTTATCCAAGAGACCCAGTACTTC.